The 17 T cell receptor beta chains below were found in one sample sequenced in a study of cytomegalovirus exposure and HLA in healthy donors (dated by TCRdb to the late 2010s). The method was the immunoSEQ multiplex PCR assay. The table comes from immuneACCESS by way of TCRdb, which keeps in-frame sequences with V and J called. Part of the clones is missing from these tables; in studies checked, under half for an unresolved V gene and the rest for unknown reasons. The sample table contains some 120,000 clones; only one count was recorded for around 96% of them. The ten top clones hold around 1.7% of the sample. Sequences were obtained from PBMCs. These receptors came from a man younger than 35 in good health and CMV-seronegative.

The chain links TRBV9 to TRBJ2-1; the match to TRBD2 covers 9 bases. CDR1 is SGDLS and CDR2 is YYNGEE in the germline V gene. The CDR3 consists of 15 residues. The J segment lost 6 bases and the V segment lost 2 bases, leaving 6 bases of the junction unmatched. CDR3 protein: CASSVTSGQSNEQFF. The CDR3 DNA sequence: TGTGCCAGCAGCGTGACTAGCGGCCAGTCCAATGAGCAGTTCTTC.

The chain uses TRBV30 and TRBJ2-1; 8 bases are a match to TRBD2. With 2 bases clipped from V and 9 bases from J, the junction kept 12 bases outside the gene matches. The CDR3 is 15 amino acids. Germline V gives CDR1 GTSNPN, CDR2 SVGIG (reference sequence). CDR3 nucleotides: TGTGCCTGGAGTCGGGGCGGGAGGCGAGGGGGTGAGCAGTTCTTC. Encoded protein: CAWSRGGRRGGEQFF. The complete variable domain, with remaining parts taken from reference TRBV30 and TRBJ2-1, reads SQTIHQWPATLVQPVGSPLSLECTVEGTSNPNLYWYRQAAGRGLQLLFYSVGIGQISSEVPQNLSASRPQDRQFILSSKKLLLSDSGFYLCAWSRGGRRGGEQFFGPGTRLTVL.

The gene calls are TRBV5-1 and TRBJ1-2; 7 nucleotides match TRBD1. The CDR3 is made up of 14 amino acids. The germline gives CDR1 SGHRS, CDR2 YFSETQ. After removal of 3 bases from V and 8 bases from J, the junction contained 10 bases not matched to a gene. The CDR3 DNA is TGCGCCAGCAGCTCCCAAACAGGGGTAGAAGGCTACACCTTC. Its translation is CASSSQTGVEGYTF. The variable domain in full, completed from reference TRBV5-1 and TRBJ1-2, reads KAGVTQTPRYLIKTRGQQVTLSCSPISGHRSVSWYQQTPGQGLQFLFEYFSETQRNKGNFPGRFSGRQFSNSRSEMNVSTLELGDSALYLCASSSQTGVEGYTFGSGTRLTVV.

This clone came up once. This chain links TRBV7-2 with TRBJ2-3; TRBD2 might be the D (6 bases). Germline V lookup: CDR1 SGHTA, CDR2 FQGNSA. The ends were cut back, 5 bases at V and 5 bases at J, with 17 bases in the middle. CDR3 size: 15 residues. The CDR3 region is CASSPTGGSIDTQYF. CDR3 bases: TGTGCCAGCAGCCCGACCGGGGGTTCTATAGATACGCAGTATTTT.

This clone came up a few times. V is TRBV7-6 and J is TRBJ1-2, with D unresolved. This CDR3 contains 12 residues. V was clipped by 5 bases and J by 6 bases, with 10 bases between them. The germline V gene has CDR1 SGHVS and CDR2 FNYEAQ. CDR3 sequence (DNA): TGTGCCAGCAGCCGCTTTGAGGATGGCTACACCTTC. Protein: CASSRFEDGYTF.

The V gene is TRBV19, the J gene TRBJ2-2; TRBD2 might be the D (6 bases). Germline V gives CDR1 LNHDA, CDR2 SQIVND (reference sequence). V lost 6 bases to trimming and J lost 5 bases, with 13 bases between them. The CDR3 loop spans 14 amino acids. Here the CDR3 DNA reads TGTGCCAGTAGGGAGGGAGCCTTGACCGGGGAGCTGTTTTTT. Its protein product is CASREGALTGELFF.

This chain connects TRBV11-3 to TRBJ1-1, with D uncertain. The length of the CDR3 is 15 residues. V was cut by 1 base and J by 3 bases, with 12 bases left in between. Germline V CDR1 and CDR2: SGHNT, YENEEA. CDR3 loop: CASSLGSGIYTEAFF. In DNA, the CDR3 is TGTGCCAGCAGCTTAGGATCAGGCATTTACACTGAAGCTTTCTTT. The full variable domain, with the rest looked up from reference TRBV11-3 and TRBJ1-1, is EAGVVQSPRYKIIEKKQPVAFWCNPISGHNTLYWYLQNLGQGPELLIRYENEEAVDDSQLPKDRFSAERLKGVDSTLKIQPAELGDSAVYLCASSLGSGIYTEAFFGQGTRLTVV.

This chain joins TRBV28 and TRBJ1-5; D is uncertain. Germline-derived CDR1 and CDR2 are MDHEN and SYDVKM. V lost 11 bases to trimming and J lost 6 bases, with 23 bases between them. The CDR3 is 15 residues long. The DNA of the CDR3 is TGTGCCCGCTGTTCATTCTCCCCGAGGGTTCAGCCCCAGCATTTT. It codes for CARCSFSPRVQPQHF. Full variable domain (remainder filled in from reference TRBV28 and TRBJ1-5): DVKVTQSSRYLVKRTGEKVFLECVQDMDHENMFWYRQDPGLGLRLIYFSYDVKMKEKGDIPEGYSVSREKKERFSLILESASTNQTSMYLCARCSFSPRVQPQHFGDGTRLSIL.

This chain joins TRBV29-1 and TRBJ1-3; weak D call: TRBD1 (6 bases). This CDR3 is 11 amino acids long. CDR1 is SQVTM, CDR2 ANQGSEA, per germline. Trimming left V 4 bases short and J 11 bases short, with 12 bases between. CDR3 loop: CSVVRGQSIYF. The CDR3, as DNA: TGCAGCGTTGTGAGAGGACAGTCCATATATTTT.

V and J are TRBV4-3 and TRBJ2-2; 8 bases align to TRBD2. The length of the CDR3 is 17 residues. Trimming at V came to 6 bases and at J to 1 base, leaving 10 bases not matched to a gene. The germline CDR1 and CDR2 sequences are LGHNA and YSLEER. The CDR3 is CASRSSSGYWNTGELFF. The DNA for the CDR3 is TGCGCCAGCAGATCTTCTAGCGGGTATTGGAACACCGGGGAGCTGTTTTTT.

The J gene is TRBJ1-2, the V gene TRBV28, with TRBD1 as a possible D gene (6 bases). This CDR3 region has 10 residues. The germline V and J ends were trimmed by 10 bases and 8 bases, with 11 bases remaining between them. CDR1 and CDR2 (germline): MDHEN, SYDVKM. For the CDR3, the DNA is TGTGCCATCTCAGGGGTCGGCTACACCTTC. Its translation: CAISGVGYTF.

This clone was seen once. This rearrangement joins TRBV9 to TRBJ2-1, with D uncertain. The V gene lost 1 base and the J gene lost 7 bases, with 6 bases spanning the gap. The CDR3 is 12 amino acids. Germline lookup yields CDR1 SGDLS and CDR2 YYNGEE. In DNA form, the CDR3 reads TGTGCCAGCAGCGTAACTGGTAATGAGCAGTTCTTC. Translated, it gives CASSVTGNEQFF.

A single count supports this clone. The chain joins TRBV7-2 to TRBJ1-1; 7 nucleotides agree with TRBD1. The CDR3 runs to 15 residues. The V gene's germline CDR1 is SGHTA and CDR2 FQGNSA. With 5 bases clipped from V and 0 bases from J, the junction kept 6 bases outside the gene matches. This CDR3 is CASSLQGIMNTEAFF. The CDR3 nucleotides are TGTGCCAGCAGCCTACAGGGGATCATGAACACTGAAGCTTTCTTT.

The V gene is TRBV7-9, the J gene TRBJ2-7; 7 bases agree with TRBD1. CDR1 and CDR2 from the germline V gene are SEHNR and FQNEAQ (reference sequence). The CDR3 consists of 14 residues. V was clipped by 5 bases and J by 6 bases; unmatched bases: 10. CDR3 DNA: TGTGCCAGCAGCCCAGAACAGGGGTTAATCGAGCAGTACTTC. The encoded protein is CASSPEQGLIEQYF.

This sequence joins TRBV30 and TRBJ1-1, with 9 bases aligning to TRBD1. The CDR3 loop spans 15 amino acids. Losses at the gene ends were 3 bases for V and 5 bases for J; bases not matched to a gene: 10. Germline loops: CDR1 GTSNPN, CDR2 SVGIG (reference sequence). CDR3 nucleotide sequence: TGTGCCTGGAGAGGGACAGGGCAGGGGGGGACTGAAGCTTTCTTT. Encoded protein: CAWRGTGQGGTEAFF.

Concerning this clone: At the DNA level, this CDR3 is encoded by other sequences in the same sample as well. The chain recombines TRBV11-3 with TRBJ2-7; possibly TRBD2 for D (6 bases). The CDR3 sequence is 13 residues long. Per germline, CDR1 SGHNT and CDR2 YENEEA. With 1 base removed from V and 4 bases from J, the gap between germline ends came to 8 bases. CDR3 DNA sequence: TGTGCCAGCAGCTTAGGGCGGGAATACGAGCAGTACTTC. This sequence encodes CASSLGREYEQYF.

V and J are TRBV11-3 and TRBJ2-7, with TRBD1 matching 7 bases. Per germline, CDR1 SGHNT and CDR2 YENEEA. CDR3 size: 15 residues. Germline trimming cut 2 bases from V and 5 bases from J; bases unmatched to any gene: 9. CDR3 DNA: TGTGCCAGCAGCTTACAGACAGGGTATGGCAACGAGCAGTACTTC. Translation: CASSLQTGYGNEQYF.